The 17 T cell receptor beta chains below all came from one sample that was sequenced in a study of T cells after yellow fever vaccination. TCRdb reprocessed the 5' RACE reads via MiXCR and lists one record per CDR3 protein. The sample comprises 300,000 to 400,000 distinct CDR3 sequences, approximately 8% of which are singletons, and around 17% rests with the top ten. This sample comprised PBMCs, obtained about 41 days after the first yellow fever vaccination. The receptors were gathered from a man between 18 and 29 years old who received the YFV17D yellow fever vaccine.

V is TRBV7-9 and J is TRBJ2-3; D remains unclear. The CDR3 covers 15 residues. Trimming removed 6 bases at V and 0 bases at J, with 13 bases between. From germline, CDR1 is SEHNR and CDR2 FQNEAQ (reference sequence). CDR3 residues: CASSPRMASTDTQYF. The CDR3 region has the DNA TGTGCCAGCAGTCCGAGGATGGCTAGCACAGATACGCAGTATTTT.

This clonotype has at least ten counts. The chain links TRBV7-2 to TRBJ2-5; 7 bases fit TRBD2. This CDR3 region has 14 residues. CDR1 SGHTA and CDR2 FQGNSA come from the germline V gene. V lost 5 bases and J lost 5; bases outside the gene matches: 8. In nucleotides, the CDR3 is TGTGCCAGCAGCCCGTGGGAGGGTTTGGAGACCCAGTACTTC. It specifies CASSPWEGLETQYF.

This clonotype was detected a few times. The chain carries TRBV6-1 and TRBJ2-7; D perhaps matches TRBD1 (5 bases). Germline V gene sequence: CDR1 MNHNS, CDR2 SASEGT. Trimming took off 2 bases at V and 5 bases at J, with 16 bases between the two ends. This CDR3 has 15 amino acids. The CDR3 sequence is CASSELAGLYDEQYF. DNA of the CDR3: TGTGCCAGCAGTGAACTTGCAGGGTTGTACGACGAGCAGTACTTC.

This chain uses TRBV6-1 with TRBJ2-5; 10 nucleotides line up with TRBD2. Unmatched junction bases numbered 5, after V lost 4 bases and J lost 0 bases. The germline V gene has CDR1 MNHNS and CDR2 SASEGT. The CDR3 extends over 16 amino acids. CDR3 in DNA: TGTGCCAGCAGTGTGGCTAGCGGGGGTTACCAAGAGACCCAGTACTTC. It specifies CASSVASGGYQETQYF.

The V call is TRBV29-1, the J call TRBJ2-3, with TRBD1 matching 7 bases. Per the germline V gene, CDR1 is SQVTM and CDR2 is ANQGSEA. The ends lost 7 bases at V and 2 bases at J; junction bases unmatched: 9. This CDR3 region has 14 residues. CDR3 protein: CSATGQADTDTQYF. For the CDR3, the DNA is TGCAGCGCCACCGGACAGGCGGACACAGATACGCAGTATTTT.

This clonotype has only a few counts. V usage is TRBV4-1 and J usage is TRBJ2-4; D unresolved. This CDR3 contains 14 residues. Germline CDR1 reads MGHRA; CDR2 reads YSYEKL. Trimming left V 1 base short and J 8 bases short, with 12 bases between. For the CDR3, the DNA is TGCGCCAGCAGCCAAGTTGCAGGCCGGGACATTCAGTACTTC. It translates to CASSQVAGRDIQYF.

This clonotype was recorded a few times. This sequence joins TRBV11-2 and TRBJ2-7, with D hard to call. Germline-derived CDR1 and CDR2 are SGHAT and FQNNGV. This CDR3 has 13 amino acids. V was shortened by 6 bases and J by 4 bases, with 13 bases between the two germline ends. CDR3 amino acids: CASSSQPTYEQYF. The CDR3 DNA follows: TGTGCCAGCAGTTCTCAACCTACTTACGAGCAGTACTTC.

This clonotype was detected a few times. J is TRBJ2-3 and V is TRBV7-2; TRBD2 matches 12 bases. The CDR3 contains 15 residues. With 6 bases clipped from V and 6 bases from J, the junction kept 7 bases outside the gene matches. Germline values: CDR1 SGHTA, CDR2 FQGNSA. The CDR3: CASSSPSGGEDTQYF. The CDR3, as DNA: TGTGCCAGCAGTTCCCCTAGCGGGGGGGAGGATACGCAGTATTTT.

This clonotype showed up just a few times. The rearrangement joins TRBV20-1 to TRBJ2-4; 12 positions agree with TRBD1. V trimming: 4 bases; J trimming: 5 bases; junction bases outside the gene matches: 6. CDR1 and CDR2 from the germline V gene are DFQATT and SNEGSKA (reference sequence). CDR3 length: 15 residues. The CDR3 DNA reads TGCAGTGCTAAAGGGACAGGGGGCATCGAAAACATTCAGTACTTC. Encoded protein: CSAKGTGGIENIQYF.

The chain recombines TRBV4-2 with TRBJ1-6, with TRBD1 as a possible D gene (6 bases). V lost 3 bases, J lost 0 bases, and 21 bases lay in between. CDR1 and CDR2 (germline): LGHNA, YNFKEQ. The CDR3 has 20 residues. Here the CDR3 DNA reads TGTGCCAGCAGCCACCGTACCGGGGGGGCCCGAAGCTCCTATAATTCACCCCTCCACTTT. Encoded protein: CASSHRTGGARSSYNSPLHF.

The chain joins TRBV2 to TRBJ2-2; D may be TRBD1 or TRBD2 (5 bases each). There are 14 residues in the CDR3. CDR1 and CDR2 (germline): SNHLY, FYNNEI. V dropped 6 bases and J dropped 7 bases, with 15 bases sitting between them. The CDR3 spells CASRPGEGNGELFF. In DNA, the CDR3 is TGTGCCAGCAGGCCCGGAGAGGGGAACGGGGAGCTGTTTTTT.

The chain couples TRBV4-2 to TRBJ2-7; D may be TRBD1 (5 bases). The CDR3 extends over 15 amino acids. CDR1 LGHNA and CDR2 YNFKEQ come from the germline V gene. Trimming pared 1 base from V and 3 bases from J, leaving 13 bases between. In DNA, the CDR3 is TGTGCCAGCAGCCAAGGGTCAGGGTGGAACTACGAGCAGTACTTC. This encodes CASSQGSGWNYEQYF.

J is TRBJ2-3 and V is TRBV5-1, with TRBD1 as a possible D gene (6 bases). V was shortened by 5 bases and J by 0 bases, with 16 bases between the two germline ends. Germline V gives CDR1 SGHRS, CDR2 YFSETQ. CDR3 length: 16 amino acids. CDR3 loop: CASSYHWTESTDTQYF. The CDR3 region has the DNA TGCGCCAGCAGTTACCACTGGACAGAGAGCACAGATACGCAGTATTTT.

This clonotype was observed a few times. The V gene is TRBV29-1, the J gene TRBJ1-1; possibly TRBD1 for D (6 bases). Trimming stripped 6 bases from V and 13 bases from J, with 21 bases between. Germline-derived CDR1 and CDR2 are SQVTM and ANQGSEA. The CDR3 runs 12 residues. This CDR3 is CSVMGGGPSVFF. In nucleotides, the CDR3 is TGCAGCGTGATGGGGGGGGGGCCTTCGGTTTTCTTT.

This clonotype was seen a few times. The rearrangement uses TRBV2 and TRBJ1-5, with TRBD1 matching 7 bases. With 2 bases clipped from V and 3 bases from J, the junction kept 7 bases outside the gene matches. The CDR3 extends over 16 amino acids. CDR1 is SNHLY and CDR2 is FYNNEI in the germline V gene. The CDR3 region is CASSELPGGANQPQHF. The DNA for the CDR3 is TGTGCCAGCAGTGAATTGCCAGGGGGTGCCAATCAGCCCCAGCATTTT. The variable domain in full, completed from reference TRBV2 and TRBJ1-5, reads EPEVTQTPSHQVTQMGQEVILRCVPISNHLYFYWYRQILGQKVEFLVSFYNNEISEKSEIFDDQFSVERPDGSNFTLKIRSTKLEDSAMYFCASSELPGGANQPQHFGDGTRLSIL.

V and J are TRBV5-6 and TRBJ1-2; D unclear. The CDR3 is 13 residues long. CDR1 is SGHDT, CDR2 YYEEEE, per germline. The V end was cut by 0 bases, the J end by 4 bases, with 7 bases between. The CDR3 loop is CASSLDRPYGYTF. As DNA, the CDR3 is TGTGCCAGCAGCTTGGACAGACCCTATGGCTACACCTTC.

This sequence joins TRBV18 and TRBJ2-3; 8 bases map to TRBD1. Trimming at V came to 3 bases and at J to 2 bases, leaving 4 bases not matched to a gene. Germline V gene sequence: CDR1 KGHSH, CDR2 LQKENI. The CDR3 sequence is 15 residues long. This chain's CDR3 is CASSPDRANTDTQYF. The CDR3 DNA reads TGTGCCAGCTCACCGGACAGGGCGAACACAGATACGCAGTATTTT.